The rows below give T cell receptor beta chains drawn from one sample of a study of CD8+CD57+ T cells in acquired aplastic anemia. TCRdb recomputed calls from the reads with MiXCR, one row per CDR3 protein. The sample has about 180,000 distinct CDR3 sequences, less than 50% seen once; the top ten hold around 13%. The sequenced sample consisted of sorted CD4+, CD8+, or CD8+CD57+ T cells (not recorded which) from PBMCs. The source is a human donor with aplastic anemia. The CDR3 runs from the conserved cysteine through the conserved F or W. A D gene is named only where the DNA matches it firmly. Expanded clones are given a class, and other clones once, few, many or no size at all.

j_call,d_call,clone_size,v_call,cdr3_length,cdr3_nt,cdr3_aa
TRBJ1-2,-,many,TRBV6-4,13,TGTGCCAGCACGGGGGGGGCGGGCTATGGCTACACCTTC,CASTGGAGYGYTF
TRBJ2-7,-,many,TRBV5-1,14,TGCGCCAGCAGCTTCGATCATTCGGGGGACGAGCAGTACTTC,CASSFDHSGDEQYF
TRBJ1-6,-,once,TRBV10-3,14,TGTGCCATCAGTGAGGCAGGGCTTAATTCACCCCTCCACTTT,CAISEAGLNSPLHF
TRBJ1-5,-,many,TRBV5-6,15,TGTGCCAGCAGGGTGTATGGATATAGCAATCAGCCCCAGCATTTT,CASRVYGYSNQPQHF
TRBJ1-2,-,many,TRBV9,13,TGTGCCAGCAGCGTAGATATGTCGCGAGGCTACACCTTC,CASSVDMSRGYTF
TRBJ1-6,-,-,TRBV10-3,18,TGTGCCATCAGTGAGTCTTCAATAATCAGCTCCTATAATTCACCCCTCCACTTT,CAISESSIISSYNSPLHF
TRBJ1-2,TRBD1,-,TRBV6-5,15,TGTGCCAGCAGTTACTCCCCGGACAGGGGAAATGGCTACACCTTC,CASSYSPDRGNGYTF
TRBJ2-1,-,many,TRBV2,17,TGTGCCAGCAGCAACCGAGGGGGTGGGATGAGTGAAAATGAGCAGTTCTTC,CASSNRGGGMSENEQFF
TRBJ1-2,-,-,TRBV19,16,TGTGCCAGTAGCCCCCCTACTAGGGCAACTAACTATGGCTACACCTTC,CASSPPTRATNYGYTF
TRBJ2-5,TRBD1,-,TRBV2,14,TGTGCCAGCAGTAAACAGGGGGCAGGGGAGACCCAGTACTTC,CASSKQGAGETQYF
TRBJ1-3,TRBD1,-,TRBV3-1,15,TGTGCCAGCAGCCAAAACACAGGGGCTGGAAACACCATATATTTT,CASSQNTGAGNTIYF
TRBJ2-1,TRBD2,-,TRBV7-3,13,TGTGCCAGCAGGCCTGGACTAGCGGGTGAGCAGTTCTTC,CASRPGLAGEQFF
TRBJ2-1,-,-,TRBV11-2,15,TGTGCCAGCAGCTTAGGGGGGATTACGTACAATGAGCAGTTCTTC,CASSLGGITYNEQFF
TRBJ2-3,TRBD2,-,TRBV24-1,15,TGTGCCACCAGTGACCTGCGGGGGAACACAGATACGCAGTATTTT,CATSDLRGNTDTQYF
TRBJ1-2,-,few,TRBV19,13,TGTGCCAGTAGTACGCAGACAGGAAACGGCTACACCTTC,CASSTQTGNGYTF
TRBJ1-1,-,-,TRBV19,14,TGTGCCAGTAGTCTACTGGGGCTGAGCACTGAAGCTTTCTTT,CASSLLGLSTEAFF
TRBJ2-2,-,few,TRBV10-3,14,TGTGCCATCAGTGTCAAGGGGGGCACCGGGGAGCTGTTTTTT,CAISVKGGTGELFF
TRBJ2-2,-,once,TRBV11-3,13,TGTGCCAGCAGCTTAGATACGATCTCTGAGCTGTTTTTT,CASSLDTISELFF
TRBJ1-6,-,many,TRBV12-3/TRBV12-4,13,TGTGTATCCCGGGGGGCCGGTAATTCACCCCTCCACTTT,CVSRGAGNSPLHF
TRBJ2-7,-,few,TRBV29-1,12,TGCAGCGTTGTTGGTGGTTCCTACGAGCAGTACTTC,CSVVGGSYEQYF
TRBJ1-1,TRBD1,-,TRBV10-3,13,TGTGCCATAAGGGACAGCATGAACACTGAAGCTTTCTTT,CAIRDSMNTEAFF
TRBJ2-3,-,many,TRBV29-1,14,TGCAGCGCAGGACCATCCGCCGCCACAGATACGCAGTATTTT,CSAGPSAATDTQYF
TRBJ2-1,-,few,TRBV10-3,14,TGTGCCATCAGTGTTGGGCTAGCCGACAATGAGCAGTTCTTC,CAISVGLADNEQFF
TRBJ2-7,-,once,TRBV20-1,11,TGCAGTGCTGGGGGGTACTACGAGCAGTACTTC,CSAGGYYEQYF
TRBJ1-4,-,-,TRBV19,15,TGTGCCAGTAGTTCGTCCGGCTCAACTAATGAAAAACTGTTTTTT,CASSSSGSTNEKLFF
TRBJ2-5,-,-,TRBV25-1,15,TGTGCCAGCAGTGATGGGGCCTTATTAAAAGAGACCCAGTACTTC,CASSDGALLKETQYF
TRBJ2-7,-,-,TRBV29-1,11,TGCAGCGTTGAGGGTTCCTACGAGCAGTACTTC,CSVEGSYEQYF
TRBJ1-2,-,-,TRBV7-8,13,TGTACCAGCAGCTTAGGGGGGAACGATGGCTACACCTTC,CTSSLGGNDGYTF
TRBJ1-5,TRBD1,many,TRBV5-5,14,TGTGCCAGCAGCTCCCGACAGGGGGAAAGGCCCCAGCATTTT,CASSSRQGERPQHF
TRBJ1-1,-,-,TRBV14,14,TGTGCCAGCAGCCCCGCCCGCTTTGGCACTGAAGCTTTCTTT,CASSPARFGTEAFF
TRBJ1-4,TRBD1,few,TRBV25-1,16,TGTGCCAGCAGGAACACAGGGGGAGCAACTAATGAAAAACTGTTTTTT,CASRNTGGATNEKLFF
TRBJ1-2,-,-,TRBV2,14,TGTGCCAGCAGTCCCCCACTCCCAGTTGGTGGCTACACCTTC,CASSPPLPVGGYTF
TRBJ1-6,TRBD1,-,TRBV20-1,16,TGCAGTGCTAGAGATACACAGGGGTTGGGAGGTTCACCCCTCCACTTT,CSARDTQGLGGSPLHF
TRBJ1-1,-,many,TRBV10-2,13,TGCGCCAGCAGTGAGACGTCCCTCCCTGAAGCTTTCTTT,CASSETSLPEAFF
TRBJ2-5,-,-,TRBV5-8,17,TGTGCCGGCAGCCCTGCCGTATCGGCAGCGAGAGAAGAGACCCAGTACTTC,CAGSPAVSAAREETQYF
TRBJ2-7,TRBD1,few,TRBV15,14,TGTGCCACCAGCAGAGAAGGGACAGGGTACGAGCAGTACTTC,CATSREGTGYEQYF
TRBJ1-4,-,many,TRBV7-2,13,TGTGCCAGCAGCTTAGGAGCTAGAGAAAAACTGTTTTTT,CASSLGAREKLFF
TRBJ1-4,-,once,TRBV7-8,18,TGTGCCAGCAGCAGAAGGACTAGCGGGGGGCGAGGGAATGAAAAACTGTTTTTT,CASSRRTSGGRGNEKLFF
TRBJ2-5,-,few,TRBV19,14,TGTGCCAGTAGTATCAACGCAGGGAGGGAGACCCAGTACTTC,CASSINAGRETQYF
TRBJ2-7,-,many,TRBV6-5,16,TGTGCCAGCAGTTATGGGTTCGGGGTCTACTCCTACGAGCAGTACTTC,CASSYGFGVYSYEQYF
TRBJ2-7,-,-,TRBV20-1,14,TGCAGTGCTAGAGATAGTGTGGGGAGAGACGAGCAGTACTTC,CSARDSVGRDEQYF
TRBJ1-5,-,many,TRBV20-1,12,TGCAGTGCTAGGAGGGGGGGCCAGCCCCAGCATTTT,CSARRGGQPQHF
TRBJ2-7,-,-,TRBV20-1,13,TGCAGTGCTGGATTAGCGGCATCGGGGGAGCAGTACTTC,CSAGLAASGEQYF
TRBJ1-4,TRBD1,-,TRBV19,14,TGTGCCAGTAGTCCCTCGGGACAGGGAGAAAAACTGTTTTTT,CASSPSGQGEKLFF
TRBJ1-5,-,-,TRBV15,15,TGTGCCACCAGCTCCGACGGGGGGCGCGGTCAGCCCCAGCATTTT,CATSSDGGRGQPQHF